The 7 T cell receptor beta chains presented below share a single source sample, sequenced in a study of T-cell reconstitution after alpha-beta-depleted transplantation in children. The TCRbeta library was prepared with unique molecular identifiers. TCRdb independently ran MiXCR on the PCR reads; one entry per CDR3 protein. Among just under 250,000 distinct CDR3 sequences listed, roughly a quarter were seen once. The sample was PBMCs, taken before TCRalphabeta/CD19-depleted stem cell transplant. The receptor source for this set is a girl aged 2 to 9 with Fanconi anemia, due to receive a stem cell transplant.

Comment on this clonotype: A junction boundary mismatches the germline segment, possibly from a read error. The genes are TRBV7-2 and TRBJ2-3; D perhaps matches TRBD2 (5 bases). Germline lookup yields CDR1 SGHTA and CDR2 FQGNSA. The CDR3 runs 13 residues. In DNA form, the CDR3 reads TGTGCCAGCAGCTTAGGCCTGGCTAGCCCCTCCACCTTT. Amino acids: CASSLGLASPSTF.

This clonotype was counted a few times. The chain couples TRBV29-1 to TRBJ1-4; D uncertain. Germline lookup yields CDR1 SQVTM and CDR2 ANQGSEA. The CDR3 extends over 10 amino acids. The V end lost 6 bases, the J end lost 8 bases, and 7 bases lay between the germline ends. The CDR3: CSVWVEKLFF. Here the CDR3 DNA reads TGCAGCGTATGGGTGGAAAAACTGTTTTTT.

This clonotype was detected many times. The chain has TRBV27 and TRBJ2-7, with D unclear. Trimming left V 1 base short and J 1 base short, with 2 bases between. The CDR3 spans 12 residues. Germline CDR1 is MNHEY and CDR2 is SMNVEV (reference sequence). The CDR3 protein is CASSLWSYEQYF. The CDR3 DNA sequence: TGTGCCAGCAGTTTATGGTCCTACGAGCAGTACTTC.

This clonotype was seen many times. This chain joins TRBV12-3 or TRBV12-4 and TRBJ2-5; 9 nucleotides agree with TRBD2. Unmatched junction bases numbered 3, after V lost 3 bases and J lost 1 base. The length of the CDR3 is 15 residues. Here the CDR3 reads CASSLPAGGQETQYF. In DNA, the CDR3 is TGTGCCAGCAGTTTGCCAGCGGGGGGCCAAGAGACCCAGTACTTC.

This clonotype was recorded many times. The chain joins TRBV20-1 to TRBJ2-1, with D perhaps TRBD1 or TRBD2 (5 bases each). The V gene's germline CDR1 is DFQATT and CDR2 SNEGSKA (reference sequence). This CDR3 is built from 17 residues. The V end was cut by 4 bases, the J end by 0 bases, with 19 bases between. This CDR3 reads CSAMVKWGSSSYNEQFF. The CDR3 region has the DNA TGCAGTGCTATGGTCAAGTGGGGGTCCAGCTCCTACAATGAGCAGTTCTTC.

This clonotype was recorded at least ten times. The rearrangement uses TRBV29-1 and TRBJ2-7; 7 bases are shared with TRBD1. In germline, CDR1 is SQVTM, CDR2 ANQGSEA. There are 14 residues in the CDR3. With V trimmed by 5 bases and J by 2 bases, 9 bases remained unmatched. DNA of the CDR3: TGCAGCGTTCGCGCCGGGACAGAGGCCTACGAGCAGTACTTC. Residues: CSVRAGTEAYEQYF.

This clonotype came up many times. The CDR3 sequence is CASQLAGRQETQYF. CDR3 sequence (DNA): TGTGCCAGCCAGCTAGCGGGCAGACAAGAGACCCAGTACTTC. The V call is TRBV21-1, the J call TRBJ2-5; the table's D call, TRBD2, was not checked against the DNA. TRBV21-1 counts as a pseudogene. The CDR3 contains 14 residues.